Included here is one TCR beta chain sequence, with context. In germline, CDR1 is SGHRS, CDR2 YFSETQ. The CDR3 totals 14 residues. Trimming removed 1 base from V and 0 bases from J, with 7 bases in between. Only in-frame clones appear in the TCRdb table, and some are missing; sequencing was by immunoSEQ multiplex PCR. Of about 64,000 clones listed, 84% are singletons. The data were obtained in a study of OX40 agonist ivuxolimab in advanced cancers. Study-wide context: Age averaged 60 years (range about 23 to 80), and 82.7% were male. Among those treated, three patients had partial responses, one with hepatocellular carcinoma and two with cutaneous melanoma.

The cohort excluded patients with autoimmune disease history or systemic immunosuppression. Drawing of blood for sampling happened at baseline, at cycle 4 day 1, and at cycle 7 day 1. The chain carries TRBV5-1 and TRBJ1-1; unclear D gene. The TCR was taken from an adult with an advanced solid tumor such as melanoma, head and neck, liver or kidney cancer. Sequenced here: CD4+ or CD8+ T cells sorted from blood, sampled in a trial of the OX40 agonist ivuxolimab. This CDR3 is CASSLLALNTEAFF. The CDR3 nucleotides read TGCGCCAGCAGCTTGTTGGCACTGAACACTGAAGCTTTCTTT.